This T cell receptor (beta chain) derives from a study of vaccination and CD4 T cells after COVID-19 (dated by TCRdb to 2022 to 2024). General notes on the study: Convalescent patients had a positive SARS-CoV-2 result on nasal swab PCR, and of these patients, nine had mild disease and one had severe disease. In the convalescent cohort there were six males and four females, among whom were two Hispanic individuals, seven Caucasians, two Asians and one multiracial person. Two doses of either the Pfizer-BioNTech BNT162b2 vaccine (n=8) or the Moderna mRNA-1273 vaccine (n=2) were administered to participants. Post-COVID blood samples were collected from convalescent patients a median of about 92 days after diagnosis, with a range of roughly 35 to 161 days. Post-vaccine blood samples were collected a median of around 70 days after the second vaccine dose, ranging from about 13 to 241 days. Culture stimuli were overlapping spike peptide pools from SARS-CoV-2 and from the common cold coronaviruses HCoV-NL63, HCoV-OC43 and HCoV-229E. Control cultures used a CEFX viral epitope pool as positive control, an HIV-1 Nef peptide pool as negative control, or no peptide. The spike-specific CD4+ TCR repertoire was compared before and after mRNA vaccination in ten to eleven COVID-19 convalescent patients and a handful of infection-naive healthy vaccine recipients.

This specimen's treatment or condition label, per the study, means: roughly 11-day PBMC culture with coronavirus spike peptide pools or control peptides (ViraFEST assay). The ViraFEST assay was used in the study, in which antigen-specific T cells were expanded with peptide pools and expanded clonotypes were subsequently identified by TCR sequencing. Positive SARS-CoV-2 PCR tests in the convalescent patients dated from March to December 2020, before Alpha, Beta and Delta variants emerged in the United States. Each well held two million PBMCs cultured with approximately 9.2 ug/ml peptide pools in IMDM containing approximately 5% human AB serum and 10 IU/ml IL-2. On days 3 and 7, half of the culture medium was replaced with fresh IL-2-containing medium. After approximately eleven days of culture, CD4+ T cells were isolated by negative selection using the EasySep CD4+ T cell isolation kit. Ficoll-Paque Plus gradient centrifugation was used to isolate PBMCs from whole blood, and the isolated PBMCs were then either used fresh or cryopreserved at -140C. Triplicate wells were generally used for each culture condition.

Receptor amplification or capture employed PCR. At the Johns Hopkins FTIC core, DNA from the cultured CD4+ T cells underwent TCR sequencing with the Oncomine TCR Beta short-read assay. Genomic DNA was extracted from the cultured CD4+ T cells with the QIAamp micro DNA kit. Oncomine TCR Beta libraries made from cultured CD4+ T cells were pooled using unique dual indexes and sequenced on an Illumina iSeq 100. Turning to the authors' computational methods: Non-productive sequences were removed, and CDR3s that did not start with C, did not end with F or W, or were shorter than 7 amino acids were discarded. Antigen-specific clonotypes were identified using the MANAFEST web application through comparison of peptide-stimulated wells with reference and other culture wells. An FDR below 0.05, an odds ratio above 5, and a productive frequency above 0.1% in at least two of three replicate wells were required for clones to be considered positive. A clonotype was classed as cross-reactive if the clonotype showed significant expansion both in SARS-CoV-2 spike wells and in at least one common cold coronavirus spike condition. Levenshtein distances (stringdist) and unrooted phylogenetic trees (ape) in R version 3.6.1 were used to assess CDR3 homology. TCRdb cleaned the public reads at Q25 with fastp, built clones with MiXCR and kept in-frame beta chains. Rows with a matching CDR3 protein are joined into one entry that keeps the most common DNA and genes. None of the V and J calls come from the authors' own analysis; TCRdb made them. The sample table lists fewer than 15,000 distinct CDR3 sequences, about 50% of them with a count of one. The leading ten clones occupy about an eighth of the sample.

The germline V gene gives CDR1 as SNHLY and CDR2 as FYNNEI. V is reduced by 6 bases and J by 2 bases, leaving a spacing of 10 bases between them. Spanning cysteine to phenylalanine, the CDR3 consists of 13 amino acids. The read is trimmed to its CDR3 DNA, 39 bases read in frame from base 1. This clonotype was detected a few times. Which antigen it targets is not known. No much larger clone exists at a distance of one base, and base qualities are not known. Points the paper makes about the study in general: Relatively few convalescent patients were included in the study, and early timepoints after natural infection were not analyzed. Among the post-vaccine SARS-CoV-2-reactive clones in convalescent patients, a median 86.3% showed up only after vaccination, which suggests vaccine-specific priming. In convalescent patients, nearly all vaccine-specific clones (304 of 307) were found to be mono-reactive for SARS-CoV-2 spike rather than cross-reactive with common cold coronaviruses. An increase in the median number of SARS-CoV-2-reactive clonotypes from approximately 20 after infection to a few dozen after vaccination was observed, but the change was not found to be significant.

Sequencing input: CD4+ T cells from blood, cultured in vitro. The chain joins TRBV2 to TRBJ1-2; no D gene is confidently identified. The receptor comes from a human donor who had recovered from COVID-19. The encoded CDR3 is CASSYGGNYGYTF. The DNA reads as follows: TGTGCCAGCAGCTATGGCGGAAACTATGGCTACACCTTC.